This TCR beta chain was obtained from a study of cytomegalovirus exposure and HLA in healthy donors. The wider study: Some 85 million unique TCRs from HLA-typed donors were held in an early data release. Of 300 to 500 genotyped donors, around 80% grouped in the Caucasian-associated ancestry cluster. The study's findings and limits: In a later analysis, a missense DCLRE1C variant was linked to TCR beta V- and J-gene trimming.

V was pared by 0 bases and J by 11 bases, with 20 bases between. Germline CDR1 SGHRS, CDR2 YFSETQ. CDR3 size: 15 residues. As concerns this clone: Its target is not known.

Researchers ran the PCR with 60 Vbeta and 13 Jbeta primers. Sequencing was performed with immunoSEQ multiplex PCR; in TCRdb, only in-frame clones are kept and a portion is missing. Of some 190,000 clones in the sample, around three quarters were seen once. The chain carries TRBV5-1 and TRBJ2-5; weak D call: TRBD2 (7 bases). Material for sequencing was PBMCs. This clonotype was obtained from a woman aged 30 to 39 in good health and CMV-seronegative. The CDR3 spells CASSLGAKQGGEQYF. As DNA, the CDR3 is TGCGCCAGCAGCTTGGGGGCTAAACAGGGAGGGGAGCAGTACTTC.